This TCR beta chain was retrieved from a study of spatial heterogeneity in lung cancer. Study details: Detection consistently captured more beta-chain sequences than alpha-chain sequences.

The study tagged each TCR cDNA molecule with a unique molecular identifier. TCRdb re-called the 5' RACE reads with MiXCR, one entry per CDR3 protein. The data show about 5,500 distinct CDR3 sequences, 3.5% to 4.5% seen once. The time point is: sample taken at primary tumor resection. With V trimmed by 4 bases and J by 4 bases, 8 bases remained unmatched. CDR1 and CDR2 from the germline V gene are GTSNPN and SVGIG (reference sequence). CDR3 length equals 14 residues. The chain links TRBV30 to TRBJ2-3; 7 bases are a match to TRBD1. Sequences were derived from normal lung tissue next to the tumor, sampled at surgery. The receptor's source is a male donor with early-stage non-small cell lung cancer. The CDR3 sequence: CAWTLPTGADTQYF. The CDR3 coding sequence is TGTGCCTGGACCCTCCCCACAGGGGCAGATACGCAGTATTTT.